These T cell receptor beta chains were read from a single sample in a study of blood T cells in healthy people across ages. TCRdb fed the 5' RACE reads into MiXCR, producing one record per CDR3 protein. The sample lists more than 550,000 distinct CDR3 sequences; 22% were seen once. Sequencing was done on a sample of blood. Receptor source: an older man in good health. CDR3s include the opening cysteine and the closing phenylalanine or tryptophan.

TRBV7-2,CASSLREQGNIQYF
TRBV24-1,CATSDGVGGETQYF
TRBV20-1,CSAPTGSTSGISHEQFF
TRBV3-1,CASSKSGGTHTQYF
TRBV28,CASSTLAGANTGEPFF
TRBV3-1,CASSHTTSYEQYF
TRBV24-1,CATSRGPVQETQYF
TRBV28,CASSLSGRDEQFF
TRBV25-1,CASSEFLGTNEKLFF
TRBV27,CASSFYADRVYGYTF
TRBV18,CASSPGQETQYF
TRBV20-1,CSARDWTSGNRNEQFF
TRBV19,CASSVQGGGNEKLFF
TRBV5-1,CASSLTGESGELFF
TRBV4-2,CASSQGLGLGETQCF
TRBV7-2,CASSLPGSSTDTQYF
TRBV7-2,CASSLTGLNYNEQFF
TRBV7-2,CASKTRYGLNTEAFF
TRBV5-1,CASSLEGARDTDTQYF
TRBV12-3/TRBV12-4,CASHPQGWNTEAFF
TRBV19,CASQMGGQRGPYGYTF
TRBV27,CASSSNPYQPQHF
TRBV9,CASSVGLADEVQFF
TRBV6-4,CASSEQGRDTEAFF
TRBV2,CASSEVLVYEQYF
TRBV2,CASRARQVPTGELFF
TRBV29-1,CSGRGQLLGEKLFF
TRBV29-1,CSVEDVDYGYTF
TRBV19,CASPPGGGTGGYYGYTF
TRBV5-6,CASSSTGYREQFF
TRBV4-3,CASSQEGTGGRDTQYF